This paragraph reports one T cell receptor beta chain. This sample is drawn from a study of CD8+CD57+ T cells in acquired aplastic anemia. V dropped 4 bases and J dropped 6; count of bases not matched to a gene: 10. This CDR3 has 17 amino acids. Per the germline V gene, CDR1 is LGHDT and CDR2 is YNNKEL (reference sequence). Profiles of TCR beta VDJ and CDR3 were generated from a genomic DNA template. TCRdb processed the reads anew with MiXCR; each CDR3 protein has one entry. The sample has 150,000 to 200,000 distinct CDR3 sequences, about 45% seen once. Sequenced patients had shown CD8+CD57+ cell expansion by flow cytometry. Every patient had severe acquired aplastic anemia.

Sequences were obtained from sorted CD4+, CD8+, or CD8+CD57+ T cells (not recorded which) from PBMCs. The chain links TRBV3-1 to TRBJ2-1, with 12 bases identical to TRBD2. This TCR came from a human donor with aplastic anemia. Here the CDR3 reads CASSPFLTSGRTNEQFF. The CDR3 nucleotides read TGTGCCAGCAGCCCTTTCCTTACTAGCGGGAGGACCAATGAGCAGTTCTTC.